Listed below are T cell receptor beta chains from one sample, sequenced in a study of cytomegalovirus exposure and HLA in healthy donors. The repertoire was sequenced with immunoSEQ multiplex PCR; TCRdb's copy has only in-frame clones and lacks some. Among about 140,000 clones, roughly three quarters were seen once, and the ten largest hold approximately 1.6%. Material: PBMCs. The receptor set was obtained from a woman between 25 and 40 years old in good health and CMV-seronegative. Both conserved end residues are part of each CDR3. Some rows have no size entry. The others give once, few or many, or a class for an expanded clone.

V gene	clone size	J gene	CDR3 protein
TRBV2	.	TRBJ1-5	CASSPNSYNQPQHF
TRBV2	few	TRBJ2-7	CASSLGQETYEQYF
TRBV5-4	.	TRBJ2-2	CASSPVARESTGELFF
TRBV6-6	.	TRBJ2-7	CASQGTEYYEQYF
TRBV6-5	.	TRBJ2-1	CASSYNSGAIGEQFF
TRBV21-1	.	TRBJ2-5	CASSKRRREETQYF
TRBV30	few	TRBJ1-1	CAWSVRGAPNTEAFF
TRBV30	.	TRBJ1-2	CAWGGQGITNYGYTF
TRBV27	few	TRBJ2-7	CASSLEGGRSYEQYF
TRBV19	.	TRBJ1-2	CASSIVRQGANYGYTF
TRBV29-1	.	TRBJ1-2	CSVRGQANYGYTF
TRBV29-1	few	TRBJ2-7	CSVESVEGSEQYF
TRBV7-9	.	TRBJ2-2	CASSLVHAGELFF
TRBV18	.	TRBJ2-1	CASSPTARGASYNEQFF
TRBV9	.	TRBJ2-5	CASSPRGTWGEETQYF
TRBV2	few	TRBJ2-3	CASTPPDSLTDTQYF
TRBV2	.	TRBJ2-2	CASSDRLAGGAGELFF
TRBV28	.	TRBJ1-5	CASSPSDSSYSNQPQHF
TRBV5-8	.	TRBJ2-7	CASSFTSGGEQYF
TRBV6-6	few	TRBJ2-7	CASSYGLAGDSEQYF
TRBV19	.	TRBJ1-2	CASSIRLTDYGYTF
TRBV2	.	TRBJ2-3	CASSPNTDTQYF
TRBV6-6	.	TRBJ2-3	CASSHGRDTQYF
TRBV5-4	few	TRBJ1-2	CASSLTGSYGYTF
TRBV5-4	.	TRBJ1-5	CASSTGTGNQPQHF
TRBV18	.	TRBJ1-1	CASSPDRVPTKNTEAFF
TRBV4-2	.	TRBJ1-3	CASSQDPVWSGNTIYF
TRBV14	.	TRBJ2-3	CASSQAVAGGSTDTQYF
TRBV6-1	.	TRBJ2-7	CASSLQTSSGEQYF
TRBV9	.	TRBJ2-7	CASSVAPASGVYEQYF
TRBV19	.	TRBJ1-2	CASSIWTGGVEFHGYTF
TRBV28	.	TRBJ2-7	CASSTPGQGSREQYF
TRBV30	.	TRBJ1-2	CAWDRANYGYTF
TRBV28	.	TRBJ1-5	CASSPFLDTFYSNQPQHF
TRBV9	.	TRBJ2-3	CASSVGLGAWTDTQYF
TRBV29-1	.	TRBJ1-1	CSVAFGQGGTEAFF
TRBV28	.	TRBJ1-2	CASSSSDRDNGYTF
TRBV6-6	.	TRBJ2-7	CASRGGQGVHEQYF
TRBV6-6	.	TRBJ2-5	CASRRFGTGVRETQYF
TRBV28	.	TRBJ2-1	CASSRLLSSYNEQFF
TRBV2	.	TRBJ1-4	CASRTDPNEKLFF
TRBV6-1	few	TRBJ2-4	CASSEAGGASKNIQYF
TRBV29-1	.	TRBJ1-2	CSASRAGYGYTF
TRBV7-6	.	TRBJ2-3	CASSPGHTTDTQYF
TRBV5-5	.	TRBJ2-7	CASSLGRQRYEQYF
TRBV6-1	.	TRBJ1-2	CASTEGPYDGYTF
TRBV7-2	.	TRBJ1-5	CASTPGQPNQPQHF
TRBV5-6	.	TRBJ1-5	CASSSAGTGDVMAQHF
TRBV27	.	TRBJ2-3	CASSYSSTDTQYF
TRBV6-5	.	TRBJ2-5	CASSSDWFQETQYF
TRBV9	.	TRBJ1-2	CASSALAVNYGYTF
TRBV7-6	.	TRBJ2-5	CASSPSGGAWETQYF
TRBV7-8	.	TRBJ2-7	CASSIDRGHEQYF
TRBV9	.	TRBJ1-4	CASSVGRQSGTNEKLFF